The clone carrying this T cell receptor (beta chain) was observed at least ten times. HTBI primers from iRepertoire and Arm-PCR of CDR3 regions yielded the TCR beta libraries. TCRdb called the multiplex PCR reads again in MiXCR, with one record for every CDR3 protein. The data show around 480,000 distinct CDR3 sequences, with roughly 16% seen just once and 12% held by the top ten. The CDR3 is 17 residues long. The germline V gene encodes CDR1 LNHNV and CDR2 YYDKDF (reference sequence). V was cut by 3 bases and J by 3 bases, with 18 bases left in between. The time point: newly diagnosed GD, antithyroid drugs for less than 3 months. After RNA was extracted from PBMCs, the TCR library was made from it. The data belong to a study of regulatory T cells in long-lasting Graves disease. The sample was also reused in another study, on T cells in Graves' hyperthyroidism and ophthalmopathy.

Sample: peripheral blood mononuclear cells (PBMCs), taken at new diagnosis, from a patient treated with antithyroid drugs. This clonotype originated in a man between 40 and 49 years old with Graves disease. The chain employs TRBV15 and TRBJ1-5; possibly TRBD1 for D (5 bases). CDR3 residues: CATSSPLGGENNQPQHF. CDR3 DNA sequence: TGTGCCACCAGCAGCCCCTTGGGGGGGGAGAACAATCAGCCCCAGCATTTT.